The 22 T cell receptor beta chains given below trace back to one sample, sequenced in a study of breast tumors, draining lymph nodes, adjacent tissues. Samples came from axillary lymph nodes draining the breast cancer. Via MiXCR, TCRdb re-called the multiplex PCR reads, giving one row per CDR3 protein. The table shows around 290,000 distinct CDR3 sequences, with roughly 31% occurring only once. The specimen was axillary lymph node tissue. These receptors came from a female donor with breast cancer. Some clones in this sample may be carry-over from other donors' samples.

In its sample, this clonotype was seen once. A single base separates this from a much larger clone, so it may be a read error. The V and J genes are TRBV6-6 and TRBJ2-7, with 9 bases fitting TRBD2. From germline, CDR1 is MNHNY and CDR2 SVGAGI (reference sequence). This CDR3 spans 14 amino acids. The CDR3 here is CASSHSAGGYEQYF. CDR3 DNA sequence: TGTGCCAGCAGTCACTCGGCGGGAGGGTACGAGCAGTACTTC.

This clonotype was seen repeatedly, ten times or more. CDR3 protein: CASSIQYNEQFF. The CDR3 bases are TGTGCCAGTAGTATCCAGTACAATGAGCAGTTCTTC. The chain joins TRBV19 to TRBJ2-1; D gene ambiguous. The CDR3 runs 12 residues. The germline V gene encodes CDR1 LNHDA and CDR2 SQIVND (reference sequence). Trimming left V 3 bases short and J 4 bases short, with 4 bases between.

This clonotype was observed at least ten times. The chain combines TRBV5-8 with TRBJ1-2; 8 bases line up with TRBD1. With 8 bases clipped from V and 4 bases from J, the junction kept 19 bases outside the gene matches. The germline gives CDR1 SGHTS, CDR2 YDEGEE. The CDR3 is 17 residues long. The CDR3 nucleotides read TGTGCCAGTCAAGTTGGGCAGGGGGCCTATTATTTCTATGGCTACACCTTC. Encoded protein: CASQVGQGAYYFYGYTF.

The V gene is TRBV5-4, the J gene TRBJ2-1; D may correspond to TRBD1 or TRBD2 (5 bases each). The CDR3 length is 20 residues. V lost 1 base and J 8 bases, leaving 31 bases between the germline ends. The germline V gene encodes CDR1 SGHNT and CDR2 YYREEE (reference sequence). The CDR3 bases are TGTGCCAGCAGCTTGCGATTGGGACGTATAACTAGATCCCGGGATGATGAGCAGTTCTTC. It is translated as CASSLRLGRITRSRDDEQFF.

About this clonotype: A read error may explain this, as a much larger clone is one base away. V is TRBV18 and J is TRBJ1-2; D unclear. Germline V lookup: CDR1 KGHSH, CDR2 LQKENI. The CDR3 covers 11 residues. The DNA of the CDR3 is TGTGCCAGCTCACCAAGTCGTGGCTACATCTTC. Protein product: CASSPSRGYIF. The full variable domain, its missing parts supplied by reference TRBV18 and TRBJ1-2, is NAGVMQNPRHLVRRRGQEARLRCSPMKGHSHVYWYRQLPEEGLKFMVYLQKENIIDESGMPKERFSAEFPKEGPSILRIQQVVRGDSAAYFCASSPSRGYIFGSGTRLTVV.

The sample holds many counts of this clonotype. V is TRBV4-2 and J is TRBJ2-1; TRBD1 might be the D (5 bases). V was pared by 4 bases and J by 4 bases, with 23 bases between. Germline V gene data show CDR1 as LGHNA and CDR2 as YNFKEQ. The CDR3 has 18 amino acids. CDR3: CASSRKWADTRSYNEQFF. As DNA, the CDR3 is TGTGCCAGCAGCCGCAAGTGGGCGGACACGCGAAGTTACAATGAGCAGTTCTTC.

This clonotype was found many times. V usage is TRBV2 and J usage is TRBJ1-5, with 7 nucleotides matching TRBD1. V lost 3 bases to trimming and J lost 3 bases; unmatched junction nucleotides: 2. Germline V lookup: CDR1 SNHLY, CDR2 FYNNEI. The CDR3 is made up of 14 amino acids. This CDR3 reads CASSEGQLNQPQHF. CDR3 bases: TGTGCCAGCAGTGAGGGACAGCTCAATCAGCCCCAGCATTTT.

The CDR3 nucleotides read TGCGCCAGCAGCATAACAGGGGGCGTCGGCTATGGCTACACCTTC. Amino acid sequence: CASSITGGVGYGYTF. The chain uses TRBV5-1 and TRBJ1-2, with TRBD1 matching over 9 bases. The germline V gene encodes CDR1 SGHRS and CDR2 YFSETQ. CDR3 length: 15 amino acids. J lost 4 bases, V lost 4 bases, and 8 bases had no gene match. The complete variable domain, with remaining parts taken from reference TRBV5-1 and TRBJ1-2, reads KAGVTQTPRYLIKTRGQQVTLSCSPISGHRSVSWYQQTPGQGLQFLFEYFSETQRNKGNFPGRFSGRQFSNSRSEMNVSTLELGDSALYLCASSITGGVGYGYTFGSGTRLTVV.

The chain couples TRBV6-1 to TRBJ2-1; the match to TRBD2 covers 8 bases. J was trimmed by 5 bases and V by 3 bases; bases with no gene match: 9. The CDR3 contains 16 residues. Per germline, CDR1 MNHNS and CDR2 SASEGT. The CDR3 nucleotides are TGTGCCAGCAGTGATTACGTGAGCGGGAGTAACAATGAGCAGTTCTTC. This sequence encodes CASSDYVSGSNNEQFF.

This clonotype was observed at least ten times. The V and J genes are TRBV5-1 and TRBJ2-3; D is undetermined. Trimming stripped 0 bases from V and 2 bases from J, with 4 bases between. The CDR3 loop spans 13 amino acids. The V gene's germline CDR1 is SGHRS and CDR2 YFSETQ. CDR3 coding DNA: TGCGCCAGCAGCTTGGGTCCCACAGATACGCAGTATTTT. Translating gives CASSLGPTDTQYF.

This chain joins TRBV7-9 and TRBJ2-7; the D is unclear. Trimming took off 5 bases at V and 3 bases at J, with 14 bases between the two ends. Germline V gives CDR1 SEHNR, CDR2 FQNEAQ (reference sequence). The CDR3 spans 14 residues. The CDR3 DNA is TGTGCCAGCAGCATCGGAGTCATAAACTACGAGCAGTACTTC. Protein: CASSIGVINYEQYF.

This clonotype was counted many times. The chain has TRBV14 and TRBJ1-3, with D tentatively TRBD1 (6 bases). Germline V gene lookup returns CDR1 SGHDN and CDR2 FVKESK. CDR3 length: 16 residues. Trimming took 5 bases from V and 0 from J, leaving 14 bases between them. CDR3 in DNA: TGTGCCAGCAGCTTAGCCGGGACAACCTCTGGAAACACCATATATTTT. Residues: CASSLAGTTSGNTIYF.

This clonotype showed up just a few times. This may be a read error: a much more frequent sequence differs by one nucleotide. The chain couples TRBV20-1 to TRBJ2-7, with D unclear. The germline gives CDR1 DFQATT, CDR2 SNEGSKA (reference sequence). The CDR3 has 11 amino acids. In DNA form, the CDR3 reads TGCAGTGCTAGAGTCACCTACGAGCAGTCCTTC. Its protein is CSARVTYEQSF.

Ten or more counts support this clonotype. The chain combines TRBV7-6 with TRBJ2-2, with 9 positions matching TRBD1. CDR3 length: 16 residues. Per germline, CDR1 SGHVS and CDR2 FNYEAQ. The V and J ends lost 5 bases and 3 bases, in that order; junction bases with no gene match: 7. The CDR3 DNA reads as TGTGCCAGCAGCCCAACCGGGACAGGGCACACCGGGGAGCTGTTTTTT. Translated: CASSPTGTGHTGELFF.

On this clonotype itself: This may arise from a read error, as a much more abundant clone is one base away. The CDR3 ends on some other residue instead of the conserved phenylalanine or tryptophan, so this is likely a read error. This chain links TRBV7-3 with TRBJ2-1, with TRBD2 identical over 13 bases. The germline V gene has CDR1 SGHTA and CDR2 FQGTGA. J gave up 0 bases and V 5 bases, and 10 bases lay outside the gene matches. The CDR3 covers 19 residues. The CDR3 coding sequence is TGTGCCAGCAGCCCAAGGGGGACTAGCGGGATCCGCTCCTACAATGAGCAGTTCCTC. This codes for CASSPRGTSGIRSYNEQFL.

V is TRBV6-2 or TRBV6-3 and J is TRBJ1-1; the D is unclear. CDR3 length: 14 amino acids. The ends were cut back, 8 bases at V and 7 bases at J, with 20 bases in the middle. Germline-derived CDR1 and CDR2 are MNHEY and SVGEGT. CDR3 region: CASSPIGQESEAFF. DNA of the CDR3: TGTGCCAGCTCCCCGATTGGGCAGGAGAGTGAAGCTTTCTTT.

In its sample, this clonotype was seen a few times. The genes are TRBV30 and TRBJ2-3, with D maybe TRBD2 (5 bases). The germline CDR1 and CDR2 sequences are GTSNPN and SVGIG (reference sequence). V lost 3 bases to trimming and J lost 6 bases, with 16 bases between them. The CDR3 covers 14 residues. CDR3 sequence (DNA): TGTGCCTGGAGCGCGGCGGGCCCTAGGGATACGCAGTATTTT. Translated: CAWSAAGPRDTQYF. The variable domain in full, completed from reference TRBV30 and TRBJ2-3, reads SQTIHQWPATLVQPVGSPLSLECTVEGTSNPNLYWYRQAAGRGLQLLFYSVGIGQISSEVPQNLSASRPQDRQFILSSKKLLLSDSGFYLCAWSAAGPRDTQYFGPGTRLTVL.

V and J are TRBV6-1 and TRBJ2-5; D remains unclear. Germline values: CDR1 MNHNS, CDR2 SASEGT. This CDR3 spans 13 amino acids. V dropped 6 bases and J dropped 7 bases, with 15 bases sitting between them. The CDR3 protein is CASRLGSPGTQYF. The CDR3 coding sequence is TGTGCCAGCAGACTGGGCTCCCCCGGGACCCAGTACTTC.

This chain joins TRBV30 and TRBJ2-7, with D unclear. V dropped 0 bases and J dropped 1 base, with 10 bases sitting between them. Germline values: CDR1 GTSNPN, CDR2 SVGIG (reference sequence). This CDR3 is 14 amino acids long. CDR3 amino acids: CAWSVLRVSYEQYF. In nucleotides, the CDR3 is TGTGCCTGGAGTGTACTTCGGGTATCCTACGAGCAGTACTTC.

To note about this clonotype: One base away lies a much larger clone, so this may be a sequencing read error. The V gene is TRBV12-3 or TRBV12-4, the J gene TRBJ2-5; D might be TRBD2 (5 bases). Trimming took 3 bases from V and 5 from J, leaving 13 bases between them. CDR3 length equals 14 residues. The CDR3: CASSFSGNGETQYF. DNA of the CDR3: TGTGCCAGCAGTTTCTCCGGGAATGGGGAGACCCAGTACTTC.

Turning to this clonotype: An end of the junction does not agree with germline; a read error may underlie this. The J gene is TRBJ2-1, the V gene TRBV11-3; TRBD2 agrees at 11 bases. The CDR3 is made up of 14 amino acids. Germline V gene sequence: CDR1 SGHNT, CDR2 YENEEA. This CDR3 reads CAGRLAGTRNEQFF. In DNA, the CDR3 is TGTGCCGGCAGACTAGCGGGGACGCGGAATGAGCAGTTCTTC.

This clonotype came up once. One junction end does not reproduce the germline sequence, and a read error may be involved. This chain joins TRBV7-3 and TRBJ2-1; unclear D gene. The germline CDR1 and CDR2 sequences are SGHTA and FQGTGA. The CDR3 runs 14 residues. The CDR3 region is CASSLASSYDEQFF. CDR3 coding DNA: TGTGCCAGCAGCTTAGCCAGCTCCTACGATGAGCAGTTCTTC.